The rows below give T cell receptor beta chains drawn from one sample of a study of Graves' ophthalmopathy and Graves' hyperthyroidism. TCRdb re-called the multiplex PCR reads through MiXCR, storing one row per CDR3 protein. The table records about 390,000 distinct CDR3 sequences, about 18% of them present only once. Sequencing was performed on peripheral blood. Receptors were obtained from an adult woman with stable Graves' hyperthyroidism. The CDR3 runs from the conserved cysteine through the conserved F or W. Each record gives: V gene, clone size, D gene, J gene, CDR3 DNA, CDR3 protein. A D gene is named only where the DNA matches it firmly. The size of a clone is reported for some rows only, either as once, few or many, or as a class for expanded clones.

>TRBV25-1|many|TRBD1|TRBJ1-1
TGTGCCAGCAGTAACCCACAGGGGACTGAAGCTTTCTTT
CASSNPQGTEAFF
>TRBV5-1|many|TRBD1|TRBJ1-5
TGCGCCAGCAGCGCGGACAGGAAAGATAGCAATCAGCCCCAGCATTTT
CASSADRKDSNQPQHF
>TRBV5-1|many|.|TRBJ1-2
TGCGCCAGCAGCTTGCAGGCACATCAACGACCTAAGGACTATGGCTACACCTTC
CASSLQAHQRPKDYGYTF
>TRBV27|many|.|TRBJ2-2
TGTGCCAGCAGTTTCGCAGGCGGGGAGCTGTTTTTT
CASSFAGGELFF
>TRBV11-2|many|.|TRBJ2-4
TGTGCCAGCAGCTCCGCGGACATTCAGTACTTC
CASSSADIQYF
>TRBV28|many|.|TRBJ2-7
TGTGCCAGCACCAATCAGGACACTCTTCCCTACGAGCAGTACTTC
CASTNQDTLPYEQYF
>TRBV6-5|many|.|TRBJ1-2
TGTGCCAGCAGTTACTCGGACGGAAGCTACACCTTC
CASSYSDGSYTF
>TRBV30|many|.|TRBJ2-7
TGTGCCTGGAGTATTAGGATGTGGACCTACGAGCAGTACTTC
CAWSIRMWTYEQYF
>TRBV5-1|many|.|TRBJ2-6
TGCGCCAGCAGCCTCCAGACGGAGGGATCTGGGGCCAACGTCCTGACTTTC
CASSLQTEGSGANVLTF
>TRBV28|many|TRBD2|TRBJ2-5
TGTGCCAGCAGTTCCCCCGGGACTAGCGGGAGGGAGACCCAGTACTTC
CASSSPGTSGRETQYF
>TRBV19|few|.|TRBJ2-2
TGTGCCAGTAGTCTACAGGGATACACCGGGGAGCTGTTTTTT
CASSLQGYTGELFF
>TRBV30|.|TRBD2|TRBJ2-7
TGTGCCTGGACTAAGCTCGGGACTAGCGGGAGGGCCGTCAACTACGAGCAGTACTTC
CAWTKLGTSGRAVNYEQYF
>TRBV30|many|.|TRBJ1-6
TGTGCCTGGAGTGAACGTGGGACATTCCTGAGCTCCTATAATTCACCCCTCCACTTT
CAWSERGTFLSSYNSPLHF
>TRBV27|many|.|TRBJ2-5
TGTGCCAGCAGTTCGCCCACGATTAAAGAGACCCAGTACTTC
CASSSPTIKETQYF
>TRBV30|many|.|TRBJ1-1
TGTGCCTGGAGAAACGGGAACTCGGACCGGGGAGCTTTCTTT
CAWRNGNSDRGAFF
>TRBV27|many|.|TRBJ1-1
TGTGCCAGCAAGGGTTTATACCTGGCAGCTGAAGCTTTCTTT
CASKGLYLAAEAFF
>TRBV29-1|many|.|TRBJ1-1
TGCAGCGTCAGACCTAAGGGGTCCGAAGCTTTCTTT
CSVRPKGSEAFF
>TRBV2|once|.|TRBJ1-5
TGTGCCAGCAGTGTAGGGGCCGCTCTCAATCAGCCCCAGCATTTT
CASSVGAALNQPQHF
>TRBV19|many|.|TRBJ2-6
TGTGCCAGTAGTATTATTCCTTACTCTGGGGCCAACGTCCTGACTTTC
CASSIIPYSGANVLTF
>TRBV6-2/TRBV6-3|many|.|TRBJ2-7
TGTGCCAGCAGTTACTCGCTCCGGGACTCACCCTACGAGCAGTACTTC
CASSYSLRDSPYEQYF
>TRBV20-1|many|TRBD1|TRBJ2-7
TGCAGTGCGATGGGACAGATCGAGCAGTACTTC
CSAMGQIEQYF
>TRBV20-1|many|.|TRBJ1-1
TGCAGTGCCGGGGACACTAGCTCTGAAGCTTTCTTT
CSAGDTSSEAFF
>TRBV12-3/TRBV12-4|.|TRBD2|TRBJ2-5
TGTGCCAGCAGTTTAGCGGGACAGGCGACTAGCGGGAGTAAGACCCAGTACTTC
CASSLAGQATSGSKTQYF
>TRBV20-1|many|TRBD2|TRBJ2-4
TGCAGTGCTAGAGCCAAGCTCAGCGGGAGGGCCCTCTACATTCAGTACTTC
CSARAKLSGRALYIQYF
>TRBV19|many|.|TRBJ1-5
TGTGCCAGTAGTATAGGCGGGGACAACATGGTCCAGCCCCAGCATTTT
CASSIGGDNMVQPQHF
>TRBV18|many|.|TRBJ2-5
TGTGCCAGCTCACCATACGGGAACCAAGAGACCCAGTACTTC
CASSPYGNQETQYF
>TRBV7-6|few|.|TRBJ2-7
TGTGCCAGCAGCCCACAGGTGGGGGGAGGGACAGAGTTCTACGAGCAGTACTTC
CASSPQVGGGTEFYEQYF
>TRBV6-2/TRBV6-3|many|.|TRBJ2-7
TGTGCCAGCAGTGCCCGTCTCTACGAGCAGTACTTC
CASSARLYEQYF
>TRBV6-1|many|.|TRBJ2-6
TGTGCCAGCAGCCGTACCGTTGGGGCCAACGTCCTGACTTTC
CASSRTVGANVLTF
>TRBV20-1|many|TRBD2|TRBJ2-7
TGCAGTGCTAGACAAAGGGAGGGGTTCTCCTACGAGCAGTACTTC
CSARQREGFSYEQYF
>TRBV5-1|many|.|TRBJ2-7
TGCGCCAGCAGCTTGACGGTAGGTTCTGGCGAGCAGTACTTC
CASSLTVGSGEQYF
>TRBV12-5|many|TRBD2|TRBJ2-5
TGTGCTAGTGGTCCATCCCTCCTGACAGTACCGGGACTAGCGGGAGAAGAGACCCAGTACTTC
CASGPSLLTVPGLAGEETQYF
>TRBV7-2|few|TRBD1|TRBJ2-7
TGTGCCAGCAGCCCAGGGGGCAGAGGCGAGCAGTACTTC
CASSPGGRGEQYF
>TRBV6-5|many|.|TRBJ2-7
TGTGCCAGCAGTTTGTCAGGACCGTCCTACGAGCAGTACTTC
CASSLSGPSYEQYF
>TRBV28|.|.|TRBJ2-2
TGTGCCAGCGGCCCCCTGAACGTGGACACCGGGGAGCTGTTTTTT
CASGPLNVDTGELFF
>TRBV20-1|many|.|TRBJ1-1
TGCAGTGCTAGAGCGGGTGGAACGGGAGGGAACACTGAAGCTTTCTTT
CSARAGGTGGNTEAFF
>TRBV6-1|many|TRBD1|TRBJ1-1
TGTGCCAGCAAGGTGGCAGGGGGCCACACTGAAGCTTTCTTT
CASKVAGGHTEAFF
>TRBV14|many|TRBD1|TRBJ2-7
TGTGCCAGCAGCCACCCACCGGGACAGGGGAACTACGAGCAGTACTTC
CASSHPPGQGNYEQYF
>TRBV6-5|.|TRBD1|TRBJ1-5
TGTGCCAGCAGTTACTCGAGCAGGGGGAACAATCAGCCCCAGCATTTT
CASSYSSRGNNQPQHF
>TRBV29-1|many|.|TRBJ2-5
TGCAGCGTCAGGTCAGCGATTACGGAGACCCAGTACTTC
CSVRSAITETQYF
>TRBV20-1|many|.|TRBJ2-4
TGCAGTGCTGTACGACAGGAAAACATTCAGTACTTC
CSAVRQENIQYF
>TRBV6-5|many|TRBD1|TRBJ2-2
TGTGCCAGCAGTACCCACAGGGGGCGTGGGGAGCTGTTTTTT
CASSTHRGRGELFF
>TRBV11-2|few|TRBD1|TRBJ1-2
TGTGCCAGCAGCACCCCTCGCCGGGACAGGGTAGCATGGGGCTACACCTTC
CASSTPRRDRVAWGYTF
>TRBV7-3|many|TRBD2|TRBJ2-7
TGTGCCAGCAGTATCACTGGGGGGGCCTACGAGCAGTACTTC
CASSITGGAYEQYF
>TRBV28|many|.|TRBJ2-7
TGTGCCAGCAGTTTCGAAATAGCGGTGCGGGCCTACGAGCAGTACTTC
CASSFEIAVRAYEQYF
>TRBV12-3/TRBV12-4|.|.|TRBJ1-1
TGTGCCAGCAGTCCCTCGACGGTGAACACTGAAGCTTTCTTT
CASSPSTVNTEAFF
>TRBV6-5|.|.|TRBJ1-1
TGTGCCAGCAGTTTTATCGGGGGTAGAGCTTTCTTT
CASSFIGGRAFF
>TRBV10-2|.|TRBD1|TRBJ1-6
TGCGCCAGCAGTGATTGGGGACAGGGAAATAATTCACCCCTCCACTTT
CASSDWGQGNNSPLHF
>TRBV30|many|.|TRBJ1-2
TGTGCCTGGAGTGTACGGCGGATGGCGCATGGCTACACCTTC
CAWSVRRMAHGYTF
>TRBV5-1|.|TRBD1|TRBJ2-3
TGCGCCAGCAGCCCGGAGGACAGGAACACAGATACGCAGTATTTT
CASSPEDRNTDTQYF
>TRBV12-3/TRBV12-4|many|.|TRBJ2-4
TGTGCCAGCAGTTTAGCGGTAGCCAAAAACATTCAGTACTTC
CASSLAVAKNIQYF
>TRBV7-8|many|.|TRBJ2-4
TGTGCCAGCAGCCCCTCGGCGGTTGCAAAAAACATTCAGTACTTC
CASSPSAVAKNIQYF
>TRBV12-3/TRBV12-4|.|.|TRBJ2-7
TGTGCCAGCAGTTTTGGACTCCTACACTACGAGCAGTACTTC
CASSFGLLHYEQYF
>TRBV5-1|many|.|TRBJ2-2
TGCGCCAGCAGCTTGGCGGCAGGTGGGGACACCGGGGAGCTGTTTTTT
CASSLAAGGDTGELFF
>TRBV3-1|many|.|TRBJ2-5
TGTGCCAGCAGCCAAGAACCGGTTTTAGCGACCCAGTACTTC
CASSQEPVLATQYF
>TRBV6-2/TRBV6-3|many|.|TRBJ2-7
TGTGCCAGCAGTCCCGGATGGGGCCACGAGCAGTACTTC
CASSPGWGHEQYF
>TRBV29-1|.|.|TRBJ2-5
TGCAGCGTTGTATGCCAGGGATTAGAGACCCAGTACTTC
CSVVCQGLETQYF
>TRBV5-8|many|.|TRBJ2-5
TGTGCCAGCAGATATACCGGGGGCCAAGAGACCCAGTACTTC
CASRYTGGQETQYF
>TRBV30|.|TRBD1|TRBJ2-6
TGTGCCTGGATTATCCGGACAGGGGGCAAAAGTGGGGCCAACGTCCTGACTTTC
CAWIIRTGGKSGANVLTF
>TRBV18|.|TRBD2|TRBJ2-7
TGTGCCAGCTCAGGCGGACTAGCGGCGTCCTACGAGCAGTACTTC
CASSGGLAASYEQYF